A single sample is the source of the 13 T cell receptor beta chains below, sequenced in a study of blood T cells in healthy people across ages. The second PCR ran 7 to 11 cycles with a sample-barcoded 5' primer and J-beta primers. TCRdb independently ran MiXCR on the 5' RACE reads; one entry per CDR3 protein. This repertoire shows around 1,800,000 distinct CDR3 sequences, around 40% found once; its top ten account for 20% to 25%. Sequences were obtained from blood. The origin of the receptors is a human donor in good health.

This clonotype was counted between two and nine times. The rearrangement links TRBV20-1 to TRBJ1-2; D is possibly TRBD1 (6 bases). The V and J ends lost 7 bases and 0 bases respectively, with 24 bases between them. CDR1 DFQATT and CDR2 SNEGSKA come from the germline V gene (reference sequence). This CDR3 is 17 amino acids long. CDR3 region: CSVKTGQATWANYGYTF. The CDR3 DNA is TGCAGTGTCAAGACAGGCCAAGCCACGTGGGCTAACTATGGCTACACCTTC.

This clonotype turned up a few times. The chain uses TRBV7-3 and TRBJ1-1, with a weak D call TRBD1 (5 bases). CDR1 and CDR2 (germline): SGHTA, FQGTGA. V was clipped by 5 bases and J by 5 bases, with 15 bases between them. The CDR3 runs to 14 residues. CDR3 DNA: TGTGCCAGCAGCCCGACGCTGGGGGGGACTGAAGCTTTCTTT. Translation: CASSPTLGGTEAFF. Combining the CDR3 with reference TRBV7-3 and TRBJ1-1 gives the whole variable domain GAGVSQTPSNKVTEKGKYVELRCDPISGHTALYWYRQSLGQGPEFLIYFQGTGAADDSGLPNDRFFAVRPEGSVSTLKIQRTERGDSAVYLCASSPTLGGTEAFFGQGTRLTVV.

The chain recombines TRBV7-2 with TRBJ2-1; D gene ambiguous. The CDR3 runs 15 residues. CDR1 and CDR2 (germline): SGHTA, FQGNSA. V shed 5 bases and J shed 0 bases, with 11 bases lying between them. In DNA, the CDR3 is TGTGCCAGCAGCCAAGGGCCCTCCTCCTACAATGAGCAGTTCTTC. It translates to CASSQGPSSYNEQFF.

The table lists this clonotype with a few counts. This chain joins TRBV5-5 and TRBJ2-3; no firm D call. Germline loops: CDR1 SGHKS, CDR2 YYEKEE (reference sequence). Trimming pared 3 bases from V and 3 bases from J, leaving 14 bases between. This CDR3 spans 15 amino acids. The CDR3 DNA reads as TGTGCCAGCAGCTCGAGGCCGGGCGAAACAGATACGCAGTATTTT. Protein sequence: CASSSRPGETDTQYF.

V and J are TRBV29-1 and TRBJ2-1, with 9 bases fitting TRBD1. J was trimmed by 6 bases and V by 6 bases; bases with no gene match: 6. CDR3 length equals 13 residues. Germline V gene data show CDR1 as SQVTM and CDR2 as ANQGSEA. The CDR3 loop is CSVHRGLGNEQFF. The CDR3 coding sequence is TGCAGCGTACACAGGGGGCTCGGCAATGAGCAGTTCTTC.

The rearrangement uses TRBV20-1 and TRBJ1-5, with no clear D. Germline V gives CDR1 DFQATT, CDR2 SNEGSKA (reference sequence). The V end lost 2 bases, the J end lost 7 bases, and 18 bases lay between the germline ends. The CDR3 has 15 amino acids. CDR3 in DNA: TGCAGTGCTAGACCATTTTCGACCGCCGGGCAGCCCCAGCATTTT. Translating gives CSARPFSTAGQPQHF.

The V and J genes are TRBV20-1 and TRBJ1-2; TRBD1 matches 7 bases. In germline, CDR1 is DFQATT, CDR2 SNEGSKA (reference sequence). The CDR3 loop spans 15 amino acids. Trimming took 6 bases from V and 4 from J; bases not matched to a gene: 14. CDR3: CSAEVTGVMTYGYTF. DNA of the CDR3: TGCAGTGCCGAAGTCACAGGGGTAATGACCTATGGCTACACCTTC.

This chain uses TRBV9 with TRBJ1-2; 7 nucleotides agree with TRBD1. This CDR3 region has 15 residues. Germline lookup yields CDR1 SGDLS and CDR2 YYNGEE. The junction had 12 bases not matched to a gene; V was cut back by 6 bases and J by 4 bases. CDR3 sequence reads: CASTYGAGGIYGYTF. For the CDR3, the DNA is TGTGCCAGCACCTACGGGGCAGGGGGAATCTATGGCTACACCTTC.

The chain combines TRBV7-2 with TRBJ2-5; D gene unclear. Germline loops: CDR1 SGHTA, CDR2 FQGNSA. This CDR3 has 12 residues. Trimming left V 3 bases short and J 11 bases short, with 13 bases between. This chain's CDR3 is CASSFVWNEQYF. CDR3 bases: TGTGCCAGCAGCTTCGTTTGGAATGAGCAGTACTTC.

V usage is TRBV12-3 or TRBV12-4 and J usage is TRBJ2-1; perhaps TRBD2 as D (6 bases). Trimming left V 5 bases short and J 3 bases short, with 17 bases between. The CDR3 has 16 amino acids. CDR3 protein: CASSPRVGGVYNEQFF. CDR3 bases: TGTGCCAGCAGTCCACGCGTGGGCGGGGTCTACAATGAGCAGTTCTTC.

This clonotype showed up just a few times. V is TRBV24-1 and J is TRBJ2-3; D tentatively fits TRBD1 or TRBD2 (6 bases each). The CDR3 runs 16 residues. V lost 0 bases and J 1 base, leaving 10 bases between the germline ends. Germline loops: CDR1 KGHDR, CDR2 SFDVKD. CDR3 residues: CATSDLRGLGTDTQYF. The CDR3 DNA is TGTGCCACCAGTGATTTGCGGGGGCTCGGCACAGATACGCAGTATTTT.

This clonotype was recorded a few times. The gene calls are TRBV12-3 or TRBV12-4 and TRBJ2-3, with D perhaps being TRBD1 or TRBD2 (5 bases each). Trimming removed 8 bases from V and 0 bases from J, with 18 bases in between. This CDR3 is 16 amino acids long. The DNA of the CDR3 is TGTGCCAGCGGACCCCATTTGGGACGGAGCACAGATACGCAGTATTTT. It yields the protein CASGPHLGRSTDTQYF.

The CDR3 DNA is TGCGCCAGCAGCCAACAGGGTTCAGTCGTTTCTGGGGCCAACGTCCTGACTTTC. Its protein product is CASSQQGSVVSGANVLTF. The chain recombines TRBV4-1 with TRBJ2-6; D is perhaps TRBD1 (5 bases). This CDR3 has 18 residues. Per germline, CDR1 MGHRA and CDR2 YSYEKL. V was trimmed by 2 bases and J by 1 base, leaving 15 bases between them.